This TCR beta chain was observed in a study of OX40 agonist ivuxolimab in advanced cancers. General study results and limits: Among the lowest peripheral clonal expansion occurred in 0.1-3.0 mg/kg partial responders. Clonal expansion was seen in CD4+ and CD8+ blood T cells by week 6 at 0.1 to 3.0 mg/kg. Fewer expanded clones were found on average in CD4+ than in CD8+ T cells.

The CDR3 covers 15 residues. Trimming at V came to 5 bases and at J to 4 bases, leaving 6 bases not matched to a gene. The germline gives CDR1 MGHRA, CDR2 YSYEKL. TCRdb's copy holds only in-frame clones and misses some; the assay was immunoSEQ multiplex PCR. Among about 73,000 clones listed, approximately 86% were seen once. As concerns this clone: Antigen specificity is unknown.

Specimen: CD4+ or CD8+ T cells sorted from blood, collected in a trial of the OX40 agonist ivuxolimab. This TCR derives from an adult with an advanced solid tumor such as melanoma, head and neck, liver or kidney cancer. The rearrangement uses TRBV4-1 and TRBJ1-3; 9 nucleotides align to TRBD1. The CDR3 reads CASSYTGGGGNTIYF. The CDR3 coding sequence is TGCGCCAGCAGCTACACAGGGGGCGGCGGAAACACCATATATTTT.